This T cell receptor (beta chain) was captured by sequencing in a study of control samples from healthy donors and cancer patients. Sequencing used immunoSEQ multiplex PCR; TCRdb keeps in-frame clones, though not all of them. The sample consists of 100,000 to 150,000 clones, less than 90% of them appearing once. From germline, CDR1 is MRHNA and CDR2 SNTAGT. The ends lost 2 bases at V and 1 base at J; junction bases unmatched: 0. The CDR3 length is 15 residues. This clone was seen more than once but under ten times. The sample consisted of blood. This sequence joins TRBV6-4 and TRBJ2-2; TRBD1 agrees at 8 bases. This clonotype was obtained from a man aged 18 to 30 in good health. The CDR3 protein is CASSDGQGNTGELFF. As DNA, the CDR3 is TGTGCCAGCAGTGACGGACAGGGGAACACCGGGGAGCTGTTTTTT.